These 17 T cell receptor beta chains share one sample of origin, sequenced in a study of blood T cell repertoires in COVID-19. Assay: immunoSEQ multiplex PCR; the TCRdb copy retains only in-frame clones and omits some. The sample holds 200,000 to 250,000 clones, 84% seen once. Sequenced material: peripheral blood. The receptors here all came from a woman older than 75 with active or convalescent COVID-19.

This clone showed up just a few times. The CDR3 region is CASRETSGAYEQYF. CDR3 DNA sequence: TGCGCCAGCAGAGAGACTAGCGGGGCCTACGAGCAGTACTTC. This chain joins TRBV5-1 and TRBJ2-7; 11 bases line up with TRBD2. The CDR3 is 14 residues long. V trimming: 5 bases; J trimming: 2 bases; junction bases outside the gene matches: 3. CDR1 is SGHRS and CDR2 is YFSETQ in the germline V gene.

This chain links TRBV5-8 with TRBJ2-7; 7 bases fit TRBD2. Germline CDR1 is SGHTS and CDR2 is YDEGEE. The CDR3 covers 15 residues. Losses at the gene ends were 6 bases for V and 0 bases for J; bases not matched to a gene: 9. In DNA, the CDR3 is TGTGCCAGCACCGTACTAGCGCTGGGCTCCTACGAGCAGTACTTC. This codes for CASTVLALGSYEQYF. Together with reference TRBV5-8 and TRBJ2-7, the CDR3 gives the full variable domain: EAGVTQSPTHLIKTRGQQATLRCSPISGHTSVYWYQQALGLGLQFLLWYDEGEERNRGNFPPRFSGRQFPNYSSELNVNALELEDSALYLCASTVLALGSYEQYFGPGTRLTVT.

The chain recombines TRBV5-4 with TRBJ1-1, with D perhaps TRBD1 (5 bases). Germline CDR1 reads SGHNT; CDR2 reads YYREEE (reference sequence). The CDR3 is made up of 16 amino acids. The ends were cut back, 1 base at V and 5 bases at J, with 18 bases in the middle. The CDR3 reads CASSLSSGGSGTEAFF. As DNA, the CDR3 is TGTGCCAGCAGCTTGTCGTCCGGGGGGTCGGGGACTGAAGCTTTCTTT.

This clone occurred once. This chain links TRBV7-7 with TRBJ1-1; 8 positions agree with TRBD1. This CDR3 region has 13 residues. The V gene end was trimmed by 5 bases and the J gene end by 4 bases; junction bases not matched to a gene: 3. The germline gives CDR1 SSHAT, CDR2 FNYEAQ (reference sequence). The CDR3 reads CASSPGTGTEAFF. The CDR3, as DNA: TGTGCCAGCAGCCCCGGGACAGGCACTGAAGCTTTCTTT.

V gene TRBV11-2 combines with J gene TRBJ2-7; TRBD2 matches 7 bases. The CDR3 has 16 residues. CDR1 is SGHAT and CDR2 is FQNNGV in the germline V gene. The trim removed 6 bases at V and 0 bases at J, leaving 11 bases unmatched. The DNA for the CDR3 is TGTGCCAGCAGTTCATCGGGCGGGAGCCCCTCCTACGAGCAGTACTTC. It translates to CASSSSGGSPSYEQYF.

This clone was recorded only once. J is TRBJ1-5 and V is TRBV18; D unclear. Per the germline V gene, CDR1 is KGHSH and CDR2 is LQKENI. CDR3 size: 16 residues. Trimming shortened V by 0 bases and J by 3 bases, and 12 bases separated the two germline ends. Here the CDR3 DNA reads TGTGCCAGCTCACCACCCTGGGGAGGGAACAATCAGCCCCAGCATTTT. This translates into CASSPPWGGNNQPQHF.

The rearrangement uses TRBV4-2 and TRBJ2-1, with 12 nucleotides matching TRBD2. Germline V lookup: CDR1 LGHNA, CDR2 YNFKEQ. V dropped 3 bases and J dropped 8; count of bases not matched to a gene: 20. The CDR3 runs to 20 residues. Here the CDR3 reads CASSHPFRASGGGRVDEQFF. The CDR3 nucleotides read TGTGCCAGCAGCCACCCTTTCAGGGCTAGCGGGGGGGGACGGGTGGATGAGCAGTTCTTC.

The chain uses TRBV7-9 and TRBJ2-7; D unclear. Germline V gene sequence: CDR1 SEHNR, CDR2 FQNEAQ (reference sequence). This CDR3 is 15 amino acids long. The V end was cut by 2 bases, the J end by 5 bases, with 16 bases between. The CDR3 DNA reads as TGTGCCAGCAGCTTATTTCAGGTCGGCGCCAACGAGCAGTACTTC. Its translation is CASSLFQVGANEQYF.

The V and J genes are TRBV19 and TRBJ2-2, with D tentatively TRBD2 (5 bases). V was trimmed by 4 bases and J by 4 bases, leaving 13 bases between them. CDR1 is LNHDA, CDR2 SQIVND, per germline (reference sequence). This CDR3 region has 15 residues. CDR3 amino acids: CASSTTSERTGELFF. CDR3 sequence (DNA): TGTGCCAGTAGTACTACTAGTGAACGCACCGGGGAGCTGTTTTTT.

The sample holds one count of this clone. The V gene is TRBV21-1, the J gene TRBJ2-7; TRBD1 was called by the table and not checked on the DNA. TRBV21-1 counts as a pseudogene. This CDR3 comprises 15 residues. The CDR3 DNA reads as TGTGCCAGCATGTCAAGGCGACAGAAGGACTACGAGCAGTACTTC. Amino acid sequence: CASMSRRQKDYEQYF.

This clone was seen only once. The rearrangement joins TRBV11-1 to TRBJ2-7; TRBD2 might be the D (6 bases). Trimming cost V 4 bases and J 6 bases, with 13 bases left between them. Germline V gene sequence: CDR1 SGHAT, CDR2 FQDESV (reference sequence). The CDR3 has 13 amino acids. The CDR3 protein is CASSSATGVEQYF. The CDR3 region has the DNA TGTGCCAGCAGCTCAGCTACGGGGGTCGAGCAGTACTTC.

To note about this clone: Different DNA sequences within this sample yield the same CDR3. The chain recombines TRBV24-1 with TRBJ1-2, with a possible D match to TRBD1 (5 bases). V was shortened by 9 bases and J by 3 bases, with 13 bases between the two germline ends. Germline V CDR1 and CDR2: KGHDR, SFDVKD. The CDR3 runs to 13 residues. The CDR3 sequence: CATSRGGDYGYTF. The CDR3 region has the DNA TGTGCCACCTCCCGTGGAGGGGACTATGGCTACACCTTC.

The genes are TRBV28 and TRBJ1-1; D unresolved. Trimming stripped 4 bases from V and 1 base from J, with 7 bases between. The CDR3 contains 13 residues. Germline V gene lookup returns CDR1 MDHEN and CDR2 SYDVKM. CDR3 amino acids: CASSSRKNTEAFF. CDR3 nucleotides: TGTGCCAGCAGTTCGCGGAAGAACACTGAAGCTTTCTTT.

The rearrangement uses TRBV28 and TRBJ2-2; the D gene is possibly TRBD2 (6 bases). The CDR3 spans 16 residues. Trimming shortened V by 5 bases and J by 5 bases, and 18 bases separated the two germline ends. Germline-derived CDR1 and CDR2 are MDHEN and SYDVKM. The CDR3 protein is CASSLGPAGRTGELFF. The CDR3 nucleotides are TGTGCCAGCAGTCTTGGACCCGCGGGGCGAACCGGGGAGCTGTTTTTT.

In the case of this clone: Within the sample, other DNA sequences also encode this same CDR3. The chain couples TRBV5-4 to TRBJ2-3, with 8 positions matching TRBD2. The CDR3 contains 15 residues. Germline-derived CDR1 and CDR2 are SGHNT and YYREEE (reference sequence). V dropped 4 bases and J dropped 0; count of bases not matched to a gene: 4. The DNA for the CDR3 is TGTGCCAGCAGCCTCACTAGCGGAAGCACAGATACGCAGTATTTT. This translates into CASSLTSGSTDTQYF.

The rearrangement joins TRBV6-6 to TRBJ1-6; D is ambiguous. Germline V CDR1 and CDR2: MNHNY, SVGAGI (reference sequence). Trimming cost V 6 bases and J 4 bases, with 13 bases left between them. The CDR3 length is 15 residues. Here the CDR3 DNA reads TGTGCCAGCAGAGTGATGGAGGGATATAATTCACCCCTCCACTTT. Translation gives CASRVMEGYNSPLHF.

This rearrangement joins TRBV9 to TRBJ2-2; D is perhaps TRBD1 (5 bases). Germline CDR1 SGDLS, CDR2 YYNGEE. The CDR3 extends over 15 amino acids. V was cut by 4 bases and J by 6 bases, with 16 bases left in between. In nucleotides, the CDR3 is TGTGCCAGCAGCCCCCGCGTGACAGACGCCGGGGAGCTGTTTTTT. Translated: CASSPRVTDAGELFF.